A single sample is the source of the 30 T cell receptor beta chains below, sequenced in a study of Graves' ophthalmopathy and Graves' hyperthyroidism. CDR3 regions of TCR beta were amplified from RNA transcripts. Investigators did first-round RT-PCR with HTBI primers, then second-round multiplex PCR. TCRdb re-called the multiplex PCR reads with MiXCR, one entry per CDR3 protein. The sample shows roughly 50,000 distinct CDR3 sequences, less than 65% of them seen only once. Sequencing used peripheral blood. These receptor sequences come from an adult woman with Graves' ophthalmopathy.

This clonotype was observed at least ten times. V usage is TRBV7-8 and J usage is TRBJ1-2, with a weak D call TRBD1 (5 bases). The CDR3 has 13 residues. V lost 4 bases, J lost 4 bases, and 10 bases lay in between. Germline-derived CDR1 and CDR2 are SGHVS and FQNEAQ. CDR3 sequence: CASSSGTFYGYTF. CDR3 nucleotides: TGTGCCAGCAGCTCCGGGACGTTCTATGGCTACACCTTC.

The chain uses TRBV6-4 and TRBJ1-2, with a tentative D call TRBD1 (6 bases). Germline CDR1 reads MRHNA; CDR2 reads SNTAGT. V lost 0 bases and J lost 3, with 8 bases in between. The CDR3 spans 14 residues. CDR3 in amino acids: CASSDSQGDYGYTF. CDR3 coding DNA: TGTGCCAGCAGTGACTCACAGGGAGACTATGGCTACACCTTC.

This clonotype was detected many times. A single base separates this from a much larger clone, so it may be a read error. J is TRBJ1-1 and V is TRBV5-6, with D possibly matching TRBD1 (5 bases). Deletions cut 6 bases from V and 3 bases from J, with 18 bases between. CDR1 and CDR2 (germline): SGHDT, YYEEEE. This CDR3 is built from 15 residues. CDR3 in amino acids: CASMEGRGRDTEAFF. CDR3 DNA sequence: TGTGCCAGCATGGAAGGGAGAGGCAGGGACACTGAAGCTTTCTTT.

This clonotype was counted many times. The gene calls are TRBV7-9 and TRBJ1-2; no reliable D call. V was trimmed by 1 base and J by 4 bases, leaving 10 bases between them. Germline assignment: CDR1 SEHNR and CDR2 FQNEAQ (reference sequence). CDR3 length: 14 residues. This CDR3 reads CASSLDDGIYGYTF. CDR3 DNA: TGTGCCAGCAGCTTAGACGACGGAATCTATGGCTACACCTTC.

The V gene is TRBV20-1, the J gene TRBJ2-5; TRBD2 matches 12 bases. J lost 2 bases, V lost 6 bases, and 7 bases had no gene match. This CDR3 has 15 amino acids. Germline V gives CDR1 DFQATT, CDR2 SNEGSKA (reference sequence). CDR3 DNA sequence: TGCAGTGCAACCCGGACTAGCGGGATTCAAGAGACCCAGTACTTC. Residues: CSATRTSGIQETQYF.

The chain has TRBV25-1 and TRBJ1-1; D gene ambiguous. The CDR3 runs 16 residues. Deletions cut 2 bases from V and 1 base from J, with 14 bases between. Germline CDR1 is MGHDK and CDR2 is SYGVNS. CDR3 sequence: CASSESAWVGNTEAFF. Written as DNA, the CDR3 is TGTGCCAGCAGTGAAAGTGCTTGGGTCGGGAACACTGAAGCTTTCTTT.

The table lists this clonotype with many counts. This chain joins TRBV5-1 and TRBJ1-1; D might be TRBD1 (5 bases). This CDR3 is 15 amino acids long. Trimming took 1 base from V and 1 from J, leaving 11 bases between them. Germline CDR1 is SGHRS and CDR2 is YFSETQ. This CDR3 reads CASSLFGDWNTEAFF. CDR3 bases: TGCGCCAGCAGCTTGTTCGGGGACTGGAACACTGAAGCTTTCTTT.

This clonotype was seen at least ten times. This rearrangement joins TRBV6-5 to TRBJ1-1; possible D gene TRBD1, 6 bases. Trimming cost V 0 bases and J 7 bases, with 12 bases left between them. Germline CDR1 is MNHEY and CDR2 is SVGAGI. CDR3 size: 14 residues. CDR3 sequence: CASSYSAGEVEAFF. CDR3 bases: TGTGCCAGCAGTTACTCAGCAGGGGAGGTTGAAGCTTTCTTT.

The V gene is TRBV5-5, the J gene TRBJ2-2, with no clear D. The V gene lost 2 bases and the J gene lost 4 bases, with 3 bases spanning the gap. In germline, CDR1 is SGHKS, CDR2 YYEKEE (reference sequence). This CDR3 is 12 amino acids long. CDR3 residues: CASSFLTGELFF. CDR3 DNA: TGTGCCAGCAGCTTCCTCACCGGGGAGCTGTTTTTT.

The table lists this clonotype with a count of one. This may be a read error, as it is one base from a much larger clone. The rearrangement joins TRBV5-5 to TRBJ1-1; no definite D call. V lost 10 bases, J lost 1 base, and 11 bases lay in between. Germline values: CDR1 SGHKS, CDR2 YYEKEE (reference sequence). The CDR3 sequence is 12 residues long. The CDR3 region is CAHAEENTEAFF. In DNA, the CDR3 is TGTGCCCACGCAGAGGAGAACACTGAAGCTTTCTTT.

The rearrangement uses TRBV7-4 and TRBJ2-5; D unresolved. Germline V gene sequence: CDR1 SGHVT, CDR2 SQSDAQ. Trimming pared 0 bases from V and 9 bases from J, leaving 5 bases between. The CDR3 loop spans 11 amino acids. The CDR3 here is CASSLAIAQYF. For the CDR3, the DNA is TGTGCCAGCAGCTTAGCAATAGCCCAGTACTTC.

The chain is built from TRBV7-6 and TRBJ2-3; no reliable D call. V was clipped by 4 bases and J by 7 bases, with 6 bases between them. Per the germline V gene, CDR1 is SGHVS and CDR2 is FNYEAQ. The CDR3 is 11 residues long. The CDR3 spells CASSWVHTQYF. The DNA of the CDR3 is TGTGCCAGCAGCTGGGTTCATACGCAGTATTTT. The complete variable domain, with remaining parts taken from reference TRBV7-6 and TRBJ2-3, reads GAGVSQSPRYKVTKRGQDVALRCDPISGHVSLYWYRQALGQGPEFLTYFNYEAQQDKSGLPNDRFSAERPEGSISTLTIQRTEQRDSAMYRCASSWVHTQYFGPGTRLTVL.

The chain combines TRBV7-9 with TRBJ2-7, with TRBD2 matching over 10 bases. The CDR3 loop spans 13 amino acids. Germline trimming cut 4 bases from V and 9 bases from J; bases unmatched to any gene: 6. Looked up from germline, CDR1 is SEHNR and CDR2 is FQNEAQ (reference sequence). The CDR3: CASSYPSGRGQYF. The DNA for the CDR3 is TGTGCCAGCAGCTACCCTAGCGGGAGAGGGCAGTACTTC.

V gene TRBV7-8 combines with J gene TRBJ2-7; 9 positions agree with TRBD2. The J call may be in error: the DNA end matches TRBJ2-5 better. Germline-derived CDR1 and CDR2 are SGHVS and FQNEAQ. The CDR3 spans 15 residues. CDR3 residues: CASSPWTSDRETQYF. The CDR3 coding sequence is TGTGCCAGCAGCCCCTGGACTAGCGACCGAGAGACCCAGTACTTC.

V and J are TRBV5-1 and TRBJ2-1; D remains unclear. This CDR3 has 14 residues. The germline gives CDR1 SGHRS, CDR2 YFSETQ. The ends were cut back, 0 bases at V and 1 base at J, with 5 bases in the middle. The CDR3 loop reads CASSLDRSYNEQFF. The CDR3 bases are TGCGCCAGCAGCTTGGACAGATCCTACAATGAGCAGTTCTTC. The whole variable domain, filled in from reference TRBV5-1 and TRBJ2-1, reads KAGVTQTPRYLIKTRGQQVTLSCSPISGHRSVSWYQQTPGQGLQFLFEYFSETQRNKGNFPGRFSGRQFSNSRSEMNVSTLELGDSALYLCASSLDRSYNEQFFGPGTRLTVL.

The count of this clonotype is one. A read error may be the cause here, since a much bigger clone is one base away. The genes are TRBV28 and TRBJ1-1, with D maybe TRBD1 (6 bases). Germline lookup yields CDR1 MDHEN and CDR2 SYDVKM. The CDR3 sequence is 15 residues long. Trimming shortened V by 7 bases and J by 3 bases, and 18 bases separated the two germline ends. The CDR3 bases are TGTGCCAGCACCCCCGAGACAGGACGTGACACTGAAGCTTTCTTT. Protein sequence: CASTPETGRDTEAFF.

This clonotype is judged medium-sized. The chain couples TRBV29-1 to TRBJ1-1; 7 positions agree with TRBD1. Germline V CDR1 and CDR2: SQVTM, ANQGSEA. CDR3 size: 12 residues. The V and J ends lost 6 bases and 1 base, in that order; junction bases with no gene match: 2. CDR3 loop: CSVRQGNTEAFF. Here the CDR3 DNA reads TGCAGCGTGCGACAGGGGAACACTGAAGCTTTCTTT.

This clonotype was observed many times. V and J are TRBV9 and TRBJ2-3; 9 positions agree with TRBD2. Germline-derived CDR1 and CDR2 are SGDLS and YYNGEE. Unmatched junction bases numbered 6, after V lost 4 bases and J lost 0 bases. This CDR3 has 16 residues. The CDR3 DNA reads as TGTGCCAGCAGCCCTGGACTAGCGTCTAGCACAGATACGCAGTATTTT. Residues: CASSPGLASSTDTQYF.

This clonotype was seen only once. The rearrangement joins TRBV20-1 to TRBJ2-7, with D perhaps TRBD2 (6 bases). Germline V gives CDR1 DFQATT, CDR2 SNEGSKA (reference sequence). V lost 6 bases and J 4 bases, leaving 19 bases between the germline ends. The CDR3 is made up of 14 amino acids. CDR3 residues: CSALPGDLSYEQYF. As DNA, the CDR3 is TGCAGTGCCCTTCCGGGGGACCTCTCTTACGAGCAGTACTTC.

The chain carries TRBV20-1 and TRBJ2-1; D is possibly TRBD2 (5 bases). Germline CDR1 reads DFQATT; CDR2 reads SNEGSKA (reference sequence). This CDR3 is built from 17 residues. V was clipped by 0 bases and J by 7 bases, with 22 bases between them. CDR3 in amino acids: CSARDSSWAGGGNEQFF. The CDR3 nucleotides are TGCAGTGCTAGAGATTCTTCTTGGGCAGGAGGTGGAAATGAGCAGTTCTTC.

This clonotype was seen ten or more times. The chain links TRBV20-1 to TRBJ2-5; 7 bases map to TRBD1. In germline, CDR1 is DFQATT, CDR2 SNEGSKA (reference sequence). This CDR3 comprises 15 residues. V lost 0 bases to trimming and J lost 4 bases; unmatched junction nucleotides: 8. The CDR3 is CSARDLEAGGETQYF. Written as DNA, the CDR3 is TGCAGTGCTAGAGATCTCGAGGCAGGGGGAGAGACCCAGTACTTC.

There are many counts of this clonotype. V and J are TRBV4-3 and TRBJ2-7; 9 nucleotides align to TRBD2. Trimming cost V 4 bases and J 0 bases; bases outside gene matches: 7. The germline V gene has CDR1 LGHNA and CDR2 YSLEER. The CDR3 consists of 16 residues. The CDR3 is CASSLGASGISYEQYF. The CDR3 DNA follows: TGCGCCAGCAGCCTAGGAGCTAGCGGGATCTCCTACGAGCAGTACTTC.

In its sample, this clonotype was seen once. This rearrangement joins TRBV20-1 to TRBJ2-7; 9 bases line up with TRBD1. Losses at the gene ends were 1 base for V and 6 bases for J; bases not matched to a gene: 10. Germline V CDR1 and CDR2: DFQATT, SNEGSKA (reference sequence). The CDR3 has 15 residues. CDR3 coding DNA: TGCAGTGCTAGAGGGGACAGGGTCCGTGCGGTCGAGCAGTACTTC. Translated: CSARGDRVRAVEQYF.

The V gene is TRBV7-2, the J gene TRBJ1-4; TRBD1 might be the D (5 bases). Germline V CDR1 and CDR2: SGHTA, FQGNSA. The CDR3 extends over 15 amino acids. V shed 5 bases and J shed 6 bases, with 16 bases lying between them. The CDR3 nucleotides read TGTGCCAGCAGCCCCGGGGGGGGAGGGGATGAAAAACTGTTTTTT. Protein sequence: CASSPGGGGDEKLFF.

In its sample, this clonotype was seen many times. The V call is TRBV9, the J call TRBJ2-3; D is perhaps TRBD2 (6 bases). V was cut by 0 bases and J by 2 bases, with 10 bases left in between. The CDR3 length is 15 residues. Germline V gene data show CDR1 as SGDLS and CDR2 as YYNGEE. CDR3 sequence reads: CASSVDGRVTDTQYF. The CDR3 nucleotides are TGTGCCAGCAGCGTAGACGGGAGAGTCACAGATACGCAGTATTTT.

There are many counts of this clonotype. This chain uses TRBV10-3 with TRBJ1-1, with D perhaps matching TRBD1 (6 bases). V was pared by 5 bases and J by 5 bases, with 9 bases between. The CDR3 is made up of 12 amino acids. Per germline, CDR1 ENHRY and CDR2 SYGVKD. CDR3 protein: CAISTGRTEAFF. The CDR3 DNA reads TGTGCCATCAGTACAGGGAGGACTGAAGCTTTCTTT.

V gene TRBV6-4 combines with J gene TRBJ2-7, with 8 nucleotides matching TRBD2. CDR1 is MRHNA and CDR2 is SNTAGT in the germline V gene. The V gene end was trimmed by 0 bases and the J gene end by 3 bases; junction bases not matched to a gene: 4. The CDR3 runs to 15 residues. The CDR3 nucleotides read TGTGCCAGCAGTGACTCGTCTAGCGGGTACTACGAGCAGTACTTC. Its protein is CASSDSSSGYYEQYF.

In this sample, this clonotype turned up many times. This chain connects TRBV4-2 to TRBJ1-1, with D possibly TRBD1 on 5 matching bases. The germline V gene encodes CDR1 LGHNA and CDR2 YNFKEQ. The CDR3 has 15 amino acids. Trimming took 0 bases from V and 3 from J, leaving 11 bases between them. The CDR3 sequence: CASSQDEGSHTEAFF. The CDR3 bases are TGTGCCAGCAGCCAAGACGAGGGGTCACACACTGAAGCTTTCTTT.

This clonotype came up many times. The V gene is TRBV18, the J gene TRBJ1-1, with D unclear. This CDR3 is built from 11 residues. Germline loops: CDR1 KGHSH, CDR2 LQKENI. V was cut by 3 bases and J by 7 bases, with 6 bases left in between. The DNA of the CDR3 is TGTGCCAGCTCACCTGCAGGTGAAGCTTTCTTT. As protein: CASSPAGEAFF.

This clonotype showed up many times. The chain has TRBV6-5 and TRBJ2-7, with D perhaps TRBD2 (7 bases). Germline values: CDR1 MNHEY, CDR2 SVGAGI. Trimming left V 2 bases short and J 5 bases short, with 13 bases between. The CDR3 has 14 amino acids. CDR3 amino acids: CASSYREGGDEQYF. CDR3 DNA: TGTGCCAGCAGTTACCGGGAAGGGGGGGACGAGCAGTACTTC.